Following are 11 T cell receptor beta chains from one sample sequenced in a study of T cell repertoires in cytomegalovirus infection. MiXCR, run by TCRdb on the reads, gives a single entry per CDR3 protein. The profile shows 140,000 to 150,000 distinct CDR3 sequences, 30% to 40% of them singletons. No antigen has been assigned to these receptors. Sequenced here: CD8+ T cells from cultured PBMCs, sampled from culture after CMV antigen stimulation. Source of these receptors: a human donor in good health (CMV status not recorded). Some clones in this sample may be carry-over from other donors' samples.

Concerning this clonotype itself: This sequence may be a read error, since a much larger clone differs from it by one base. The V and J genes are TRBV5-6 and TRBJ2-7; D may be TRBD1 (5 bases). This CDR3 comprises 16 residues. Germline V gene sequence: CDR1 SGHDT, CDR2 YYEEEE. CDR3 DNA sequence: TGTGCCAGCAGCTTAACAGGTGGCAGGTCAACCTACGAGCAGCACTTC. It specifies CASSLTGGRSTYEQHF.

CDR3 residues: CASRDPVQGAYEQYF. CDR3 DNA: TGTGCCAGCAGAGATCCAGTACAGGGAGCCTACGAGCAGTACTTC. The gene calls are TRBV2 and TRBJ2-7; tentative D call: TRBD1 (6 bases). Trimming pared 6 bases from V and 2 bases from J, leaving 17 bases between. The CDR3 runs 15 residues. Germline assignment: CDR1 SNHLY and CDR2 FYNNEI.

This clonotype has more than one count but fewer than ten. The chain uses TRBV28 and TRBJ2-1; 11 bases map to TRBD2. The CDR3 sequence is 13 residues long. V was pared by 9 bases and J by 3 bases, with 1 base of the junction left unmatched. Germline V gives CDR1 MDHEN, CDR2 SYDVKM. CDR3 region: CASGTSGYNEQFF. CDR3 bases: TGTGCCAGTGGGACTAGCGGCTACAATGAGCAGTTCTTC.

This rearrangement joins TRBV27 to TRBJ1-5; D gene uncertain. Trimming took 5 bases from V and 9 from J, leaving 14 bases between them. Germline CDR1 MNHEY, CDR2 SMNVEV (reference sequence). CDR3 length: 13 amino acids. For the CDR3, the DNA is TGTGCCAGCAGTACTGGACTGTCGTTGCCCCAGCATTTT. It yields the protein CASSTGLSLPQHF.

This clonotype was found a few times. V gene TRBV7-6 combines with J gene TRBJ2-1; TRBD2 is a possible D gene (7 bases). Germline CDR1 is SGHVS and CDR2 is FNYEAQ. V was clipped by 5 bases and J by 7 bases, with 18 bases between them. The CDR3 consists of 15 residues. The CDR3: CASSQKGGAGNEQFF. DNA of the CDR3: TGTGCCAGCAGCCAAAAGGGGGGGGCCGGGAATGAGCAGTTCTTC.

The J gene is TRBJ2-1, the V gene TRBV11-2; D may be TRBD1 (5 bases). The CDR3 is made up of 13 amino acids. The V and J ends lost 1 base and 8 bases respectively, with 9 bases between them. Germline CDR1 is SGHAT and CDR2 is FQNNGV. In DNA, the CDR3 is TGTGCCAGCAGCTTAGCAGGGCTGGATGAGCAGTTCTTC. Translation: CASSLAGLDEQFF.

This chain connects TRBV7-6 to TRBJ2-5; 12 bases fit TRBD2. Germline CDR1 reads SGHVS; CDR2 reads FNYEAQ. The length of the CDR3 is 16 residues. J was trimmed by 2 bases and V by 1 base; bases with no gene match: 2. CDR3: CASSLGTSGEQETQYF. CDR3 nucleotides: TGTGCCAGCAGCTTAGGGACTAGCGGGGAACAAGAGACCCAGTACTTC.

This clonotype was observed at least ten times. This rearrangement joins TRBV7-9 to TRBJ2-2; D gene ambiguous. V was trimmed by 2 bases and J by 1 base, leaving 8 bases between them. CDR1 SEHNR and CDR2 FQNEAQ come from the germline V gene (reference sequence). CDR3 length: 15 amino acids. The CDR3 loop reads CASSLSPVNTGELFF. The CDR3 DNA reads as TGTGCCAGCAGCTTATCCCCAGTGAACACCGGGGAGCTGTTTTTT.

The V gene is TRBV27, the J gene TRBJ2-7, with D perhaps matching TRBD2 (6 bases). Germline V gives CDR1 MNHEY, CDR2 SMNVEV (reference sequence). The CDR3 loop spans 14 amino acids. V dropped 4 bases and J dropped 5 bases, with 15 bases sitting between them. CDR3 amino acids: CASSSPGLSNEQYF. CDR3 DNA: TGTGCCAGCAGTTCCCCGGGACTTAGCAACGAGCAGTACTTC.

This chain uses TRBV19 with TRBJ2-7; 8 nucleotides align to TRBD2. The CDR3 is made up of 19 amino acids. V was clipped by 3 bases and J by 3 bases; unmatched bases: 19. Germline V gene lookup returns CDR1 LNHDA and CDR2 SQIVND (reference sequence). The CDR3, as DNA: TGTGCCAGTAGTATGTATTCGGGAGGGCAGGCCTCATTCGTCTACGAGCAGTACTTC. Amino acids: CASSMYSGGQASFVYEQYF. The variable domain in full, completed from reference TRBV19 and TRBJ2-7, reads DGGITQSPKYLFRKEGQNVTLSCEQNLNHDAMYWYRQDPGQGLRLIYYSQIVNDFQKGDIAEGYSVSREKKESFPLTVTSAQKNPTAFYLCASSMYSGGQASFVYEQYFGPGTRLTVT.

The genes are TRBV4-1 and TRBJ2-1; TRBD1 aligns across 8 bases. Germline CDR1 is MGHRA and CDR2 is YSYEKL. V was pared by 0 bases and J by 7 bases, with 8 bases of the junction left unmatched. CDR3 length: 16 amino acids. As DNA, the CDR3 is TGCGCCAGCAGCCAAGAAGGGACAGGAGTCCCAAATGAGCAGTTCTTC. It yields the protein CASSQEGTGVPNEQFF.